The source of this TCR beta chain is a study of T cell changes during pregnancy in multiple sclerosis. The CDR3 is 11 residues long. Germline V gives CDR1 MDHEN, CDR2 SYDVKM. Trimming left V 3 bases short and J 9 bases short, with 6 bases between. Data came from immunoSEQ multiplex PCR; TCRdb stores just in-frame clones and leaves some out. The sample lists roughly 100,000 clones, about 90% seen once, with roughly 1.5% in the top ten. This receptor was obtained from a female donor with multiple sclerosis, enrolled in a pregnancy study. The rearrangement uses TRBV28 and TRBJ2-1; D remains unclear. The material sequenced was peripheral blood, taken before pregnancy. The CDR3 region is CASSFPGEQFF. The CDR3 region has the DNA TGTGCCAGCAGTTTTCCGGGTGAGCAGTTCTTC.